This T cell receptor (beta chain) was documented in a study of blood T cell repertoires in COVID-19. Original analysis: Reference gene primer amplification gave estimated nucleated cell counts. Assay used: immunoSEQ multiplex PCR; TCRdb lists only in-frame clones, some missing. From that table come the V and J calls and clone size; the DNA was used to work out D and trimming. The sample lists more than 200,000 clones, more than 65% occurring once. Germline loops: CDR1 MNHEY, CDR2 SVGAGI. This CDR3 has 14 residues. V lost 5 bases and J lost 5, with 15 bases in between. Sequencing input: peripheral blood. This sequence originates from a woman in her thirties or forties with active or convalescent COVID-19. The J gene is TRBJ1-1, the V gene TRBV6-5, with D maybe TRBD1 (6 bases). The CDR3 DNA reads TGTGCCAGCAGTCACTTGGGGGGGGCAACTGAAGCTTTCTTT. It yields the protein CASSHLGGATEAFF.